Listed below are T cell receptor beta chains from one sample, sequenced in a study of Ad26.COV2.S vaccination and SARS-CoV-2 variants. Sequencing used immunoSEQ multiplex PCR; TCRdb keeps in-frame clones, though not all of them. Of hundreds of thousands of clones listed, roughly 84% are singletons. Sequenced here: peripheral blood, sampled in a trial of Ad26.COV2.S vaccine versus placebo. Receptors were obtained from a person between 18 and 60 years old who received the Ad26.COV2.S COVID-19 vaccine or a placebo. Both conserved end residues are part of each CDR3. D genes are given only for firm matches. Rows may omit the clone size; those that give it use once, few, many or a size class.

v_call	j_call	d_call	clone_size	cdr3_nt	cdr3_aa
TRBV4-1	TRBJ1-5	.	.	TGCGCCAGCAGCCCGGAGGGGTCGGATCAGCCCCAGCATTTT	CASSPEGSDQPQHF
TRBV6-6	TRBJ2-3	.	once	TGTGCCAGCAGCCAAGGGGGTACGCAGTATTTT	CASSQGGTQYF
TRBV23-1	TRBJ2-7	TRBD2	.	TGCGCCAGCAGGCACCTATCTACCCCTCGAGCGACTAGCGGGAGATTAGGGGAGCAGTACTTC	CASRHLSTPRATSGRLGEQYF
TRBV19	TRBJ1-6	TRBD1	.	TGTGCCAGTAGCAAATACCAACAGGGGGCCGTCTTGGGTTCACCCCTCCACTTT	CASSKYQQGAVLGSPLHF
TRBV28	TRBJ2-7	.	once	TGTGCCAGCGGGATCAGCTCCTACGAGCAGTACTTC	CASGISSYEQYF
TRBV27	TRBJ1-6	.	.	TGTGCCAGCAGGCCACAGGCCCTATATAATTCACCCCTCCACTTT	CASRPQALYNSPLHF
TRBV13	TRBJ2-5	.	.	TGTGCCAGCAGCTTCGCGCTCCAAGAGACCCAGTACTTC	CASSFALQETQYF
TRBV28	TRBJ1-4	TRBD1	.	TGTGCCAGCAGTACCGGGGGGACAGGGGAAAAACTGTTTTTT	CASSTGGTGEKLFF
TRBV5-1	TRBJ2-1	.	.	TGCGCCAGCAGCTTGGATTTCCAGAGTGGAGCCTACAATGAGCAGTTCTTC	CASSLDFQSGAYNEQFF
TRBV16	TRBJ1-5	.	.	TGTGCCAGCAGCCCGGACGGAAAAATTACGGCCCAGCATTTT	CASSPDGKITAQHF
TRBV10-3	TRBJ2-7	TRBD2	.	TGTGCCATCAGTGAGTCGACCAGCGGGGGGCCCTCCTACGAGCAGTACTTC	CAISESTSGGPSYEQYF
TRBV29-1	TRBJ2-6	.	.	TGCAGCGTTTTTTCTGGGGCCAACGTCCTGACTTTC	CSVFSGANVLTF
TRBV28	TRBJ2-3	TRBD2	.	TGTGCCAGCAGTACGGGACTAGCGGGAGGGCCCTCAGTCACAGATACGCAGTATTTT	CASSTGLAGGPSVTDTQYF
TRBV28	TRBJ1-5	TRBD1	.	TGTGCCAGCAGTTTGGGACAGGGCGATCAGCCCCAGCATTTT	CASSLGQGDQPQHF
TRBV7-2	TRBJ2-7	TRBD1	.	TGTGCCAGCAGCTTCCTGACAGGGGTTACCTACGAGCAGTACTTC	CASSFLTGVTYEQYF
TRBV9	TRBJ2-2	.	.	TGTGCCAGCAGCGTAGCTCCGGGGCTCACCGGGGAGCTGTTTTTT	CASSVAPGLTGELFF
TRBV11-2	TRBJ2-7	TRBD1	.	TGTGCCAGCAGCTTGCCCTGGGGACAGGCCCTTCACGAGCAGTACTTC	CASSLPWGQALHEQYF
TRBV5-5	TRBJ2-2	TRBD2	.	TGTGCCAGCAGCCGAACTAATAGCGGGGCGAACACCGGGGAGCTGTTTTTT	CASSRTNSGANTGELFF
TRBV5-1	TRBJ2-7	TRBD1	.	TGCGCCAGCAGCTCAGGGACAGGGAGTGCCTACGAGCAGTACTTC	CASSSGTGSAYEQYF
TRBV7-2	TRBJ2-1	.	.	TGTGCCAGCAGCGGGTTCATCTTCCTTGAGCAGTTCTTC	CASSGFIFLEQFF
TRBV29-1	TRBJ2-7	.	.	TGCAGCGTGCCCGGGACCCGTGGCGAGCAGTACTTC	CSVPGTRGEQYF
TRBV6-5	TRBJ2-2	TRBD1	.	TGTGCCAGCAGTTGCAGGGACAGCGACGCCGGGGAGCTGTTTTTT	CASSCRDSDAGELFF
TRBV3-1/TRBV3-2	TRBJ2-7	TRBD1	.	TGTGCCAGCAGCCAAGATCTCCCGGGGACAGGGTCCCACGAGCAGTACTTC	CASSQDLPGTGSHEQYF
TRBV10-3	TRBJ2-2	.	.	TGTGCCATCAGTGAGTTAAGGGGTGACACCGGGGAGCTGTTTTTT	CAISELRGDTGELFF
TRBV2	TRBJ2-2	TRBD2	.	TGTGCCAGCAGAGCCGGACTAGCGGGAGGATCCGGGGAGCTGTTTTTT	CASRAGLAGGSGELFF
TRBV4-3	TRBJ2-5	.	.	TGCGCCAGCAGCCAAGAGGTCGAAGAGACCCAGTACTTC	CASSQEVEETQYF
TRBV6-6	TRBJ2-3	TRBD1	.	TGTGCCAGCATTTCTGGACAGGGCACAGATACGCAGTATTTT	CASISGQGTDTQYF
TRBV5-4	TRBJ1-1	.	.	TGTGCCAGCAGCCCCAAGACGGGGGTGGGCACTGAAGCTTTCTTT	CASSPKTGVGTEAFF
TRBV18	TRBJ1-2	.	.	TGTGCCAGCTCTAACCAGGGCGGATTTAACTATGGCTACACCTTC	CASSNQGGFNYGYTF
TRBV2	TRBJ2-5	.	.	TGTGCCAGCAGTGTTGTGAGGGGGGCCGAGACCCAGTACTTC	CASSVVRGAETQYF
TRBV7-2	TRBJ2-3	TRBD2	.	TGTGCCAGCAGCTTAGGGCTCGGGCCCGGGGGGGATACGCAGTATTTT	CASSLGLGPGGDTQYF
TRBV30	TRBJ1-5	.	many	TGTGCCTGGAGTGTAGGGGTGGCCGGCGCTCAGCCCCAGCATTTT	CAWSVGVAGAQPQHF
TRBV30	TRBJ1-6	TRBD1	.	TGTGCCTGGAGCAGTACCGGGACAGGGAATTCACCCCTCCACTTT	CAWSSTGTGNSPLHF
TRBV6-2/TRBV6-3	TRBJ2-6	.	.	TGTGCCAGCAGTTACTCGGATAGCCACTCTGGGGCCAACGTCCTGACTTTC	CASSYSDSHSGANVLTF
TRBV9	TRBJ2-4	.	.	TGTGCCAGCAGCGTAGCGCCCTTCAGTGACATTCAGTACTTC	CASSVAPFSDIQYF
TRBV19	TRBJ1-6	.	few	TGTGCCAGTAGTATGACAGGAATCACCTATAATTCACCCCTCCACTTT	CASSMTGITYNSPLHF
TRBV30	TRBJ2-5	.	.	TGTGCCTGGAGTCCCACAGGCGGGTTTCGGTACTTC	CAWSPTGGFRYF
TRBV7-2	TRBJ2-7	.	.	TGTGCCAGCAGCTTAGGGGGGCCTGGTTTTTACGAGCAGTACTTC	CASSLGGPGFYEQYF
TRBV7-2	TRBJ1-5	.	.	TGTGCCAGCAGCTTACGAGGGGATAGCAATCAGCCCCAGCATTTT	CASSLRGDSNQPQHF
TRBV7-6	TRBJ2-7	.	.	TGTGCCAGCAGCTTTGGTTCTAGATTTCTTTCTGAGCAGTACTTC	CASSFGSRFLSEQYF
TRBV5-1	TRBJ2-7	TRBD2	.	TGCGCCAGCAGCCTTAGAAGGGGACTAGCGGGGTCCTACGAGCAGTACTTC	CASSLRRGLAGSYEQYF
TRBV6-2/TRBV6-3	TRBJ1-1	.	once	TGTGCCAGCAGTATAACCGGGACAATCACTGAAGCTTTCTTT	CASSITGTITEAFF
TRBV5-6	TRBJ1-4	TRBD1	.	TGTGCCAGCAGCTTGGGGGGACAGGGTAATGAAAAACTGTTTTTT	CASSLGGQGNEKLFF
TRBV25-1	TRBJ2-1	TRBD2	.	TGTGCCAGCCTCGGTAGCGGGAGGGCGGGGATCCACAATGAGCAGTTCTTC	CASLGSGRAGIHNEQFF
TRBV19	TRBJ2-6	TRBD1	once	TGTGCCAGTAGTATAGATGGACCGGGGACAGTTACCGATATGGGGGCCAACGTCCTGACTTTC	CASSIDGPGTVTDMGANVLTF
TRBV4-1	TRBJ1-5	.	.	TGCGCCAGCAGCCAAGAGGGGGCAGGAGGAAATCAGCCCCAGCATTTT	CASSQEGAGGNQPQHF
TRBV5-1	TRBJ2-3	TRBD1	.	TGCGCCAGCAGCTCGGACAGGATTGATACGCAGTATTTT	CASSSDRIDTQYF
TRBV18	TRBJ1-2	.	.	TGTGCCAGCTCACCATCAGTGGTCGAGGCTAACTATGGCTACACCTTC	CASSPSVVEANYGYTF
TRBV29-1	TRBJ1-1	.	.	TGCAGCGCCGGGCCCATGACTGAAGCTTTCTTT	CSAGPMTEAFF
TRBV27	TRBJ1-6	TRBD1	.	TGTGCCAGCAGTTTATCGAACAGGGGTAATTCACCCCTCCACTTT	CASSLSNRGNSPLHF
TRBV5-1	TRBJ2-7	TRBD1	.	TGCGCCAGCCGGGACAGCGGCACCTACGAGCAGTACTTC	CASRDSGTYEQYF
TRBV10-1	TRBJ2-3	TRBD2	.	TGCGCCAGCAGTGGAGGGGCGGGGGGCACAGATACGCAGTATTTT	CASSGGAGGTDTQYF
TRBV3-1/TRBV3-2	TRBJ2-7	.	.	TGTGCCAGCAGCCTGCCCTCCCGGGACCGCCTGTCCTACGAGCAGTACTTC	CASSLPSRDRLSYEQYF